Following are 8 T cell receptor beta chains from one sample sequenced in a study of graft-versus-host responses after intestinal transplantation. Some clones are missing from TCRdb's copy, which holds only in-frame ones; the method was immunoSEQ multiplex PCR. Seen here are roughly 100,000 clones, approximately 90% observed once, and the top ten hold roughly 0.07%. No cognate antigen is known for these TCRs. This specimen consisted of unstimulated CD8+ T cells sorted from spleen or lymph node cells, obtained before transplant. The receptors here all came from a human donor who was the organ donor for an intestinal transplant.

The rearrangement uses TRBV7-8 and TRBJ2-7, with 9 bases identical to TRBD1. Trimming removed 2 bases from V and 6 bases from J; junction bases left unmatched: 11. The length of the CDR3 is 16 residues. Germline V gene data show CDR1 as SGHVS and CDR2 as FQNEAQ. DNA of the CDR3: TGTGCCAGCAGCTTACCGACAGGGGGTAGTGGATCCGAGCAGTACTTC. Translating it yields CASSLPTGGSGSEQYF. Filled out from reference TRBV7-8 and TRBJ2-7, the complete variable domain reads GAGVSQSPRYKVAKRGQDVALRCDPISGHVSLFWYQQALGQGPEFLTYFQNEAQLDKSGLPSDRFFAERPEGSVSTLKIQRTQQEDSAVYLCASSLPTGGSGSEQYFGPGTRLTVT.

The V gene is TRBV7-9, the J gene TRBJ2-7; TRBD1 aligns across 7 bases. J gave up 9 bases and V 4 bases, and 18 bases lay outside the gene matches. Germline V lookup: CDR1 SEHNR, CDR2 FQNEAQ (reference sequence). The CDR3 consists of 16 residues. In DNA, the CDR3 is TGTGCCAGCAGCTACAACCGGGACAGTGATACCTTGGGGCAGTACTTC. Protein sequence: CASSYNRDSDTLGQYF.

As regards this clone: One end of the junction does not line up with germline, which may come from a read error. The rearrangement uses TRBV11-1 and TRBJ1-1; no reliable D call. CDR1 is SGHAT and CDR2 is FQDESV in the germline V gene (reference sequence). CDR3 length: 13 residues. The CDR3 region is CASSLAAGSEAFF. DNA of the CDR3: TGTGCCAGCAGCCTAGCAGCGGGTTCTGAAGCTTTCTTT. The full variable domain, its missing parts supplied by reference TRBV11-1 and TRBJ1-1, is EAEVAQSPRYKITEKSQAVAFWCDPISGHATLYWYRQILGQGPELLVQFQDESVVDDSQLPKDRFSAERLKGVDSTLKIQPAELGDSAMYLCASSLAAGSEAFFGQGTRLTVV.

The chain employs TRBV11-3 and TRBJ1-2, with a weak D call TRBD1 (5 bases). The germline V gene encodes CDR1 SGHNT and CDR2 YENEEA. The V end was cut by 8 bases, the J end by 2 bases, with 18 bases between. The CDR3 totals 15 residues. In nucleotides, the CDR3 is TGTGCCAGCCCCGACGAGGCTAACAGGAACTATGGCTACACCTTC. It yields the protein CASPDEANRNYGYTF.

In DNA, the CDR3 is TGTGCCAGCAGTTTATCCCAATTCTACGAGCAGTACTTC. Translated: CASSLSQFYEQYF. V is TRBV28 and J is TRBJ2-7, with D unclear. Germline V gene lookup returns CDR1 MDHEN and CDR2 SYDVKM. The CDR3 has 13 residues. With 1 base removed from V and 3 bases from J, the gap between germline ends came to 7 bases.

This chain's CDR3 is CASSTSIREYTGELFF. The DNA for the CDR3 is TGTGCCAGCAGTACTAGTATTAGGGAATACACCGGGGAGCTGTTTTTT. The chain combines TRBV2 with TRBJ2-2; D might be TRBD2 (5 bases). The CDR3 totals 16 residues. Trimming cost V 5 bases and J 3 bases, with 16 bases left between them. Germline CDR1 is SNHLY and CDR2 is FYNNEI.

The chain couples TRBV5-1 to TRBJ2-1, with 9 bases aligning to TRBD2. This CDR3 region has 16 residues. The trim removed 0 bases at V and 1 base at J, leaving 2 bases unmatched. Per the germline V gene, CDR1 is SGHRS and CDR2 is YFSETQ. Here the CDR3 reads CASSLGLAGSYNEQFF. Written as DNA, the CDR3 is TGCGCCAGCAGCTTGGGGCTAGCGGGGTCCTACAATGAGCAGTTCTTC.

V and J are TRBV27 and TRBJ1-1; D is ambiguous. V was trimmed by 5 bases and J by 10 bases, leaving 23 bases between them. CDR1 is MNHEY and CDR2 is SMNVEV in the germline V gene (reference sequence). The CDR3 covers 15 residues. CDR3 coding DNA: TGTGCCAGCAGTATCACCCGACTAGCTCGGACGTTAGCTTTCTTT. It yields the protein CASSITRLARTLAFF.